This paragraph reports one T cell receptor beta chain. Its antigen is as yet unknown. This CDR3 region has 14 residues. The V gene's germline CDR1 is DFQATT and CDR2 SNEGSKA (reference sequence). J was trimmed by 5 bases and V by 4 bases; bases with no gene match: 6. With a J-beta primer mix and a sample-barcoded 5' primer, a second PCR ran roughly 6 to 11 cycles. Each cDNA molecule received a tag from a template-switch adaptor that had 12 random nucleotides. TCRdb recomputed calls from the 5' RACE reads with MiXCR, one row per CDR3 protein. The table lists about 900,000 distinct CDR3 sequences, about 48% of them singletons. These data come from a study of blood T cells in healthy people across ages. Study background: Researchers report that template switching captured about one barcoded beta molecule per two T cells. Study-wide findings and caveats: The study found more naive CD4+ cells and higher diversity in long-lived than aged donors.

The TCR was taken from a man aged 30-40 years in good health. This chain uses TRBV20-1 with TRBJ2-5; TRBD1 matches 11 bases. Input material: blood. The CDR3 loop is CSAIGQGAVETQYF. The CDR3 bases are TGCAGTGCTATCGGACAGGGGGCTGTCGAGACCCAGTACTTC.